The rows below give T cell receptor beta chains drawn from one sample of a study of shared clonotypes between healthy human individuals. Sequenced by immunoSEQ multiplex PCR; TCRdb stores in-frame clones only, minus some. Here the sample spans 1 million to 1.3 million clones, about 84% being singletons. Sequenced input: memory CD4+ T cells from PBMCs. These TCRs come from a man between 18 and 29 years old in good health. Some clones in this sample may be carry-over from other donors' samples. Each CDR3 is given with its conserved first and last residue. Fields, in order: J gene, V gene, CDR3 protein.

J gene: TRBJ2-3; V gene: TRBV13; CDR3 protein: CASSLGDRITDTQYF
J gene: TRBJ2-5; V gene: TRBV28; CDR3 protein: CASSDTSGPRETQYF
J gene: TRBJ2-2; V gene: TRBV2; CDR3 protein: CATSVIPSTGELFF
J gene: TRBJ2-3; V gene: TRBV30; CDR3 protein: CAWSVRAATDTQYF
J gene: TRBJ2-7; V gene: TRBV6-5; CDR3 protein: CASSYERGGYEQYF
J gene: TRBJ2-5; V gene: TRBV9; CDR3 protein: CASSQGTVQETQYF
J gene: TRBJ1-4; V gene: TRBV29-1; CDR3 protein: CSARDLGEKLFF
J gene: TRBJ1-5; V gene: TRBV5-1; CDR3 protein: CASRTDSTTQPQHF
J gene: TRBJ1-5; V gene: TRBV7-2; CDR3 protein: CASSLALGPALNQPQHF
J gene: TRBJ1-1; V gene: TRBV9; CDR3 protein: CASSAGVLNTEAFF
J gene: TRBJ1-1; V gene: TRBV18; CDR3 protein: CASSPPSGGLGRRNTEAFF
J gene: TRBJ1-2; V gene: TRBV18; CDR3 protein: CASSPRASLRTGSENHGNYGYTF
J gene: TRBJ1-1; V gene: TRBV18; CDR3 protein: CASSFAVVAEAFF
J gene: TRBJ2-3; V gene: TRBV11-2; CDR3 protein: CASSLDEDTQYF
J gene: TRBJ2-1; V gene: TRBV7-3; CDR3 protein: CASSPGAGGYNEQFF
J gene: TRBJ1-3; V gene: TRBV7-3; CDR3 protein: CASSLVGGGNTIYF
J gene: TRBJ2-7; V gene: TRBV28; CDR3 protein: CASRTGTSFYEQYF
J gene: TRBJ2-2; V gene: TRBV30; CDR3 protein: CAWSDWNTGELFF
J gene: TRBJ1-2; V gene: TRBV29-1; CDR3 protein: CSVQGQSHGYTF
J gene: TRBJ2-3; V gene: TRBV7-2; CDR3 protein: CASSLVAGGVADTQYF
J gene: TRBJ1-4; V gene: TRBV2; CDR3 protein: CASCSRVGVREKLFF
J gene: TRBJ2-1; V gene: TRBV19; CDR3 protein: CASNFPQGGNEQFF
J gene: TRBJ2-3; V gene: TRBV19; CDR3 protein: CASSIGGGSTDTQYF
J gene: TRBJ1-3; V gene: TRBV6-5; CDR3 protein: CASSYGGTSGNTIYF